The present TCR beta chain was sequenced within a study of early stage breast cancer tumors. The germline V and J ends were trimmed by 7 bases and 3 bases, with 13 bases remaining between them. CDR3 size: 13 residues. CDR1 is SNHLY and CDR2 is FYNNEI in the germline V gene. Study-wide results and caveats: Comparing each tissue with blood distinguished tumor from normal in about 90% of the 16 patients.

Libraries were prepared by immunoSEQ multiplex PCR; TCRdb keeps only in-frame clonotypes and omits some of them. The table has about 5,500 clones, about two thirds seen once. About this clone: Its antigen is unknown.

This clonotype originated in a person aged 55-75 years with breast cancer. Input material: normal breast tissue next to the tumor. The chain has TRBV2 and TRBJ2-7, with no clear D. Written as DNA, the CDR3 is TGTGCCAGCACTTTGGGGAAAATCTACGAGCAGTACTTC. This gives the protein CASTLGKIYEQYF.